Following are 23 T cell receptor beta chains from one sample sequenced in a study of immune reconstitution after stem cell transplant in scleroderma. A single record per CDR3 protein comes from TCRdb applying MiXCR to the RT-PCR reads. The sample holds some 1,700 distinct CDR3 sequences; 7.4% are singletons and the top ten take roughly 20%. The sample was taken before or after autologous hematopoietic stem cell transplantation (not recorded which). These receptors all stem from a male donor with systemic sclerosis.

In its sample, this clonotype ranks as medium-sized (0.01 to 0.1%). The rearrangement joins TRBV12-3 or TRBV12-4 to TRBJ1-1; TRBD1 might be the D (5 bases). The CDR3 has 15 residues. The ends were cut back, 6 bases at V and 1 base at J, with 15 bases in the middle. The CDR3 nucleotides read TGTGCCAGCAGCTCTACCGGGACTGCGAACACTGAAGCTTTCTTT. Translated, it gives CASSSTGTANTEAFF.

By share of the sample, this clonotype is medium-sized. The chain uses TRBV5-1 and TRBJ2-2; no clear D gene. Germline V gives CDR1 SGHRS, CDR2 YFSETQ. With 4 bases removed from V and 11 bases from J, the gap between germline ends came to 24 bases. This CDR3 region has 16 residues. CDR3 sequence: CASSASRPRTVFELFF. As DNA, the CDR3 is TGCGCCAGCAGCGCCTCTAGGCCCAGGACCGTATTTGAGCTGTTTTTT.

This clonotype is categorized as medium-sized. The chain combines TRBV3-1 with TRBJ1-2; D remains ambiguous. The CDR3 spans 17 residues. Germline V gives CDR1 LGHDT, CDR2 YNNKEL (reference sequence). With 4 bases removed from V and 2 bases from J, the gap between germline ends came to 20 bases. CDR3 coding DNA: TGTGCCAGCAGCCCTGCTGGACCAGGATATGCCAACTATGGCTACACCTTC. Amino acid sequence: CASSPAGPGYANYGYTF.

By proportion, this clonotype is medium-sized (0.01 to 0.1%). The chain is built from TRBV12-3 or TRBV12-4 and TRBJ2-1; 7 bases match TRBD2. V lost 7 bases and J lost 7; bases outside the gene matches: 10. The CDR3 is 14 amino acids. The chain's CDR3 is CASTYPGLPNEQFF. The CDR3 DNA is TGTGCCAGCACCTACCCGGGACTACCAAATGAGCAGTTCTTC.

This clonotype came up many times. This sequence joins TRBV5-1 and TRBJ2-5, with D tentatively TRBD1 or TRBD2 (5 bases each). V lost 6 bases and J 4 bases, leaving 7 bases between the germline ends. The V gene's germline CDR1 is SGHRS and CDR2 YFSETQ. There are 11 residues in the CDR3. The DNA for the CDR3 is TGCGCCAGCAAGGGGACAGAGACCCAGTACTTC. Protein: CASKGTETQYF.

This clonotype was seen a handful of times. A clone one base away is much larger, so this may be a read error. The rearrangement links TRBV20-1 to TRBJ1-3; TRBD1 matches at 8 bases. The CDR3 sequence is 14 residues long. Losses at the gene ends were 8 bases for V and 3 bases for J; bases not matched to a gene: 9. Germline-derived CDR1 and CDR2 are DFQATT and SNEGSKA (reference sequence). The CDR3 protein is CSTKTGDVGNTIYF. The CDR3 DNA is TGCAGTACCAAGACAGGGGACGTTGGAAACACCATATATTTT.

This clonotype was observed a handful of times. This rearrangement joins TRBV19 to TRBJ1-1, with D perhaps matching TRBD1 (5 bases). Trimming took 7 bases from V and 6 from J, leaving 21 bases between them. This CDR3 spans 15 amino acids. Germline V gene sequence: CDR1 LNHDA, CDR2 SQIVND (reference sequence). The DNA for the CDR3 is TGTGCCAGTACCCCGGGTCCGCAGGGATTATCTGAAGCTTTCTTT. Amino acid sequence: CASTPGPQGLSEAFF. Supplemented by reference TRBV19 and TRBJ1-1, the full variable domain reads DGGITQSPKYLFRKEGQNVTLSCEQNLNHDAMYWYRQDPGQGLRLIYYSQIVNDFQKGDIAEGYSVSREKKESFPLTVTSAQKNPTAFYLCASTPGPQGLSEAFFGQGTRLTVV.

This clonotype was detected a few times. V gene TRBV27 combines with J gene TRBJ2-1; 9 nucleotides align to TRBD2. CDR1 is MNHEY, CDR2 SMNVEV, per germline (reference sequence). The CDR3 is 17 amino acids. J lost 9 bases, V lost 5 bases, and 17 bases had no gene match. DNA of the CDR3: TGTGCCAGCAGTCAGCAGGAGTGGCGGGGGGGCCGGAGTGAGCAGTTCTTC. Protein: CASSQQEWRGGRSEQFF.

This clonotype is medium-sized. The chain has TRBV20-1 and TRBJ1-5; TRBD1 matches at 9 bases. The germline gives CDR1 DFQATT, CDR2 SNEGSKA (reference sequence). The ends lost 3 bases at V and 0 bases at J; junction bases unmatched: 18. CDR3 size: 20 residues. As DNA, the CDR3 is TGCAGTGCTAGTAGTTACCCTGGGACAGGGACTCCCAATAGCAATCAGCCCCAGCATTTT. It specifies CSASSYPGTGTPNSNQPQHF.

This clonotype was seen only a few times. The chain carries TRBV27 and TRBJ2-3; 7 nucleotides agree with TRBD1. This CDR3 has 15 residues. CDR1 is MNHEY and CDR2 is SMNVEV in the germline V gene (reference sequence). J was trimmed by 4 bases and V by 3 bases; bases with no gene match: 7. CDR3 region: CASSFGRGRPDTQYF. Written as DNA, the CDR3 is TGTGCCAGCAGTTTCGGCAGGGGGAGACCAGATACGCAGTATTTT.

This clonotype counts as medium-sized. The V gene is TRBV19, the J gene TRBJ2-1, with TRBD2 identical over 7 bases. V shed 7 bases, J shed 7 bases, and the junction held 10 bases outside the gene matches. This CDR3 comprises 14 residues. Germline V gene lookup returns CDR1 LNHDA and CDR2 SQIVND (reference sequence). CDR3 sequence reads: CASTNPGLSNEQFF. Here the CDR3 DNA reads TGTGCCAGTACCAACCCGGGACTATCTAATGAGCAGTTCTTC.

This clonotype qualifies as medium-sized. The chain joins TRBV7-9 to TRBJ1-2, with D possibly matching TRBD1 (5 bases). The V and J ends lost 10 bases and 3 bases respectively, with 12 bases between them. CDR1 and CDR2 from the germline V gene are SEHNR and FQNEAQ (reference sequence). The CDR3 loop spans 12 amino acids. The CDR3 loop reads CATGTVDYGYTF. The CDR3, as DNA: TGTGCCACTGGGACGGTCGACTATGGCTACACCTTC.

In this sample, this clonotype turned up a few times. This may come from a read error, since a much larger clone is one base off. The genes are TRBV6-6 and TRBJ2-7; possible D gene TRBD1, 5 bases. CDR3 size: 13 residues. The germline V gene encodes CDR1 MNHNY and CDR2 SVGAGI (reference sequence). This chain's CDR3 is CPSSLDSTHEQYF. The CDR3 region has the DNA TGTCCCAGCAGCTTAGACAGTACCCACGAGCAGTACTTC.

The chain combines TRBV5-1 with TRBJ2-5, with D possibly matching TRBD2 (6 bases). Germline-derived CDR1 and CDR2 are SGHRS and YFSETQ. The length of the CDR3 is 15 residues. The V end lost 4 bases, the J end lost 3 bases, and 16 bases lay between the germline ends. The CDR3 loop reads CASSPWDGGKETQYF. CDR3 coding DNA: TGCGCCAGCAGCCCCTGGGACGGGGGAAAAGAGACCCAGTACTTC.

Judged by abundance, this clonotype is medium-sized. This chain links TRBV20-1 with TRBJ1-5; no clear D. The germline V and J ends were trimmed by 0 bases and 4 bases, with 10 bases remaining between them. Looked up from germline, CDR1 is DFQATT and CDR2 is SNEGSKA (reference sequence). The CDR3 consists of 14 residues. Written as DNA, the CDR3 is TGCAGTGCTAGAGATCATTTGGATAATCAGCCCCAGCATTTT. Residues: CSARDHLDNQPQHF.

This clonotype was detected ten times or more. The chain carries TRBV20-1 and TRBJ1-2, with no clear D. The V end lost 1 base, the J end lost 2 bases, and 14 bases lay between the germline ends. The CDR3 is 15 residues long. CDR1 and CDR2 from the germline V gene are DFQATT and SNEGSKA (reference sequence). CDR3 sequence reads: CSARALLTDNYGYTF. The CDR3 bases are TGCAGTGCTAGAGCCCTTCTGACGGACAACTATGGCTACACCTTC.

In regard to this clonotype: This may be a read error, as it is one base from a much larger clone. This rearrangement joins TRBV2 to TRBJ1-5; weak D call: TRBD1 (6 bases). Trimming removed 11 bases from V and 7 bases from J, with 21 bases in between. Germline V gene sequence: CDR1 SNHLY, CDR2 FYNNEI. The CDR3 contains 14 residues. CDR3 in DNA: TGTGCCGGCAAAGGGGGGCTCCCTGGGCAGCCCCAGCATTTT. Protein product: CAGKGGLPGQPQHF.

Relative to its sample, this clonotype is medium-sized. The genes are TRBV2 and TRBJ1-6, with D perhaps matching TRBD1 (5 bases). This CDR3 has 14 amino acids. The germline V and J ends were trimmed by 6 bases and 7 bases, with 13 bases remaining between them. Germline V gene lookup returns CDR1 SNHLY and CDR2 FYNNEI. The DNA for the CDR3 is TGTGCCAGCAGAGGCGGGACCGTAAATTCACCCCTCCACTTT. It yields the protein CASRGGTVNSPLHF.

This clonotype rates as medium-sized. The CDR3 DNA is TGTGCCAGCAGTCCACGGCGAAACCCCGATACGCAGTATTTT. It yields the protein CASSPRRNPDTQYF. V and J are TRBV12-3 or TRBV12-4 and TRBJ2-3, with no clear D. CDR3 length equals 14 residues. V gave up 5 bases and J gave up 6 bases, with 15 bases separating them.

By proportion, this clonotype is medium-sized. The rearrangement uses TRBV20-1 and TRBJ2-3; D not certain. Germline CDR1 DFQATT, CDR2 SNEGSKA (reference sequence). The CDR3 is 11 residues long. Here the CDR3 DNA reads TGCAGAGTAGCCAGCACAGATACGCAGTATTTT. Residues: CRVASTDTQYF.

About this clonotype: A single base separates this from a much larger clone, so it may be a read error. The rearrangement joins TRBV5-5 to TRBJ2-1; maybe TRBD1 (5 bases). Per germline, CDR1 SGHKS and CDR2 YYEKEE (reference sequence). V shed 0 bases and J shed 6 bases, with 13 bases lying between them. The CDR3 consists of 15 residues. The CDR3 DNA sequence: TGTGCCAGCAGCTTGGGGGGCCTTATCCTCAATGAGCAGTTCTTC. Amino acid sequence: CASSLGGLILNEQFF.

By sample fraction, this clonotype is medium-sized (0.01 to 0.1%). V and J are TRBV2 and TRBJ2-7; the match to TRBD2 covers 13 bases. The V and J ends lost 6 bases and 4 bases, in that order; junction bases with no gene match: 3. The germline V gene encodes CDR1 SNHLY and CDR2 FYNNEI. The length of the CDR3 is 14 residues. The CDR3 spells CASRGGLAGYEQYF. The CDR3 DNA reads TGTGCCAGCAGGGGGGGACTAGCGGGGTACGAGCAGTACTTC.

As for this clonotype: One base away lies a much larger clone, so this may be a sequencing read error. This chain uses TRBV13 with TRBJ2-1, with a possible D match to TRBD2 (5 bases). This CDR3 is built from 15 residues. Germline CDR1 reads PRHDT; CDR2 reads FYEKMQ (reference sequence). V was trimmed by 0 bases and J by 6 bases, leaving 12 bases between them. CDR3 bases: TGTGCCAGCAGCTTAGGCAAACTAGTCGGCAATGAGCAGTTCTTC. Its protein product is CASSLGKLVGNEQFF.